This TCR beta chain was recorded in a study of T cell changes during pregnancy in multiple sclerosis. Trimming stripped 6 bases from V and 0 bases from J, with 12 bases between. The CDR3 totals 15 residues. Germline loops: CDR1 LNHDA, CDR2 SQIVND (reference sequence). The assay was immunoSEQ multiplex PCR, and TCRdb's table has in-frame clones only and misses some. The sample gives 65,000 to 95,000 clones, around nine tenths of which show up once; 1.9% is in the top ten. The chain joins TRBV19 to TRBJ1-5; D might be TRBD1 (5 bases). Sequences were derived from peripheral blood, sampled before pregnancy. The TCR sequence derives from a female donor with multiple sclerosis, enrolled in a pregnancy study. The CDR3 bases are TGTGCCAGTAGCATGGACACCTTTAGCAATCAGCCCCAGCATTTT. Protein sequence: CASSMDTFSNQPQHF.